Listed below are T cell receptor beta chains from one sample, sequenced in a study of identical twins. Using its own MiXCR run on the 5' RACE reads, TCRdb lists one record per CDR3 protein. The sample has over 550,000 distinct CDR3 sequences, just over 7% seen once. These same data were also listed under a study on yellow fever vaccine responses in identical twins.

The specimen was PBMCs. These receptor sequences come from a woman younger than 35 in good health. Both conserved end residues are part of each CDR3. The D gene is left open where the match is weak. Clone size is given for some rows only: seen once, a few or many times, or a class if the clone is expanded.

d_gene: TRBD2; v_gene: TRBV5-1; abundance: many; j_gene: TRBJ2-2; CDR3nt: TGCGCCAGCAGCTTGGTCTTCTGGACTAGCGGAAACCCTAACACCGGGGAGCTGTTTTTT; CDR3aa: CASSLVFWTSGNPNTGELFF
d_gene: .; v_gene: TRBV3-1; abundance: many; j_gene: TRBJ1-1; CDR3nt: TGTGCCAGCAGCCAAGGGGTTGAGAACACTGAAGCTTTCTTT; CDR3aa: CASSQGVENTEAFF
d_gene: TRBD2; v_gene: TRBV5-1; abundance: many; j_gene: TRBJ2-1; CDR3nt: TGCGCCAGCGCGGGGGTGGCCTACAATGAGCAGTTCTTC; CDR3aa: CASAGVAYNEQFF
d_gene: TRBD1; v_gene: TRBV5-1; abundance: many; j_gene: TRBJ2-2; CDR3nt: TGTGCCAGCAGACCCGGGACAGCGAACACCGGGGAGCTGTTTTTT; CDR3aa: CASRPGTANTGELFF
d_gene: .; v_gene: TRBV7-6; abundance: many; j_gene: TRBJ1-2; CDR3nt: TGTGCCAGCAGCTTAGAGCAGGGGCCGAACTATGGCTACACCTTC; CDR3aa: CASSLEQGPNYGYTF
d_gene: .; v_gene: TRBV20-1; abundance: many; j_gene: TRBJ1-3; CDR3nt: TGCAGTGCTAGAGATGCTGAGGGGGCTGGAAACACCATATATTTT; CDR3aa: CSARDAEGAGNTIYF
d_gene: .; v_gene: TRBV5-1; abundance: .; j_gene: TRBJ2-5; CDR3nt: TGCGCCAGCAGCTTGGCCGTGGGCGGCCAAGAGACCCAGTACTTC; CDR3aa: CASSLAVGGQETQYF
d_gene: TRBD2; v_gene: TRBV20-1; abundance: .; j_gene: TRBJ2-2; CDR3nt: TGCAGTGCTAGCAGTAGCGGGGGGGTGACCGGGGAGCTGTTTTTT; CDR3aa: CSASSSGGVTGELFF
d_gene: .; v_gene: TRBV3-1; abundance: many; j_gene: TRBJ2-2; CDR3nt: TGTGCCAGCAGCCAAGTTGGCACCAGCACCGGGGAGCTGTTTTTT; CDR3aa: CASSQVGTSTGELFF
d_gene: TRBD1; v_gene: TRBV12-3/TRBV12-4; abundance: many; j_gene: TRBJ2-4; CDR3nt: TGTGCCAGCAGTTTACAGGGGGCGGCCAAAAACATTCAGTACTTC; CDR3aa: CASSLQGAAKNIQYF
d_gene: .; v_gene: TRBV4-1; abundance: many; j_gene: TRBJ2-1; CDR3nt: TGCGCCACCTCCGGGGGCCAGAATGAGCAGTTCTTC; CDR3aa: CATSGGQNEQFF
d_gene: TRBD2; v_gene: TRBV4-1; abundance: few; j_gene: TRBJ2-3; CDR3nt: TGCGCCAGCAGCCAAGAGGGAATAGCGGGTACGCAGTATTTT; CDR3aa: CASSQEGIAGTQYF
d_gene: .; v_gene: TRBV5-1; abundance: many; j_gene: TRBJ2-6; CDR3nt: TGCGCCAGCAGCTTGGTGTTCTCTGGGGCCAACGTCCTGACTTTC; CDR3aa: CASSLVFSGANVLTF
d_gene: .; v_gene: TRBV3-1; abundance: .; j_gene: TRBJ2-3; CDR3nt: TGTGCCAGCAGACCCGGGGGGCGAGTCGATACGCAGTATTTT; CDR3aa: CASRPGGRVDTQYF
d_gene: .; v_gene: TRBV7-2; abundance: few; j_gene: TRBJ2-7; CDR3nt: TGTGCCAGCAGCCCTCAGCGGAACCTCTGGGAGCAGTACTTC; CDR3aa: CASSPQRNLWEQYF
d_gene: .; v_gene: TRBV29-1; abundance: few; j_gene: TRBJ1-2; CDR3nt: TGCAGCGTTGTTGAACAGGGAGGGAGTGGCTACACCTTC; CDR3aa: CSVVEQGGSGYTF
d_gene: TRBD1; v_gene: TRBV12-3/TRBV12-4; abundance: .; j_gene: TRBJ1-1; CDR3nt: TGTGCCAGCAGTTTAAAGGGGGCGCTTGGAGCTTTCTTT; CDR3aa: CASSLKGALGAFF